The next 24 T cell receptor beta chains were all read from a single sample in a study of naive CD8 T cells in extremely preterm neonates. Data came from immunoSEQ multiplex PCR; TCRdb stores just in-frame clones and leaves some out. The table lists roughly 7,900 clones, 95% to 98% of them singletons. The sequenced material came from naive CD8+ T cells from blood. The origin of the receptors is a human donor in good health.

The chain links TRBV7-6 to TRBJ1-6, with 9 bases lining up with TRBD1. Trimming at V came to 3 bases and at J to 7 bases, leaving 19 bases not matched to a gene. The CDR3 extends over 20 amino acids. The V gene's germline CDR1 is SGHVS and CDR2 FNYEAQ. The DNA of the CDR3 is TGTGCCAGCAGCTTCAGTCCCGGGACAGGGAGTGCGCTTATCAATTCACCCCTCCACTTT. Translated, it gives CASSFSPGTGSALINSPLHF.

This clone was picked up one time. The chain recombines TRBV5-8 with TRBJ2-1; 7 bases match TRBD2. Germline V gene sequence: CDR1 SGHTS, CDR2 YDEGEE. The trim removed 5 bases at V and 1 base at J, leaving 0 bases unmatched. The CDR3 consists of 13 residues. As DNA, the CDR3 is TGTGCCAGCAGGGGACTATCCTACAATGAGCAGTTCTTC. This sequence encodes CASRGLSYNEQFF.

This clone was picked up one time. The chain employs TRBV29-1 and TRBJ2-1; perhaps TRBD2 as D (5 bases). This CDR3 is 14 amino acids long. The germline CDR1 and CDR2 sequences are SQVTM and ANQGSEA. V gave up 7 bases and J gave up 0 bases, with 13 bases separating them. The CDR3 region has the DNA TGCAGCGCCGAGGAGGACGTCTCCTACAATGAGCAGTTCTTC. Translated, it gives CSAEEDVSYNEQFF.

The chain carries TRBV28 and TRBJ2-5; the match to TRBD1 covers 9 bases. The CDR3 has 14 residues. The V gene end was trimmed by 6 bases and the J gene end by 2 bases; junction bases not matched to a gene: 4. In germline, CDR1 is MDHEN, CDR2 SYDVKM. The CDR3 protein is CASSLDRGQETQYF. The CDR3 DNA reads TGTGCCAGCAGCCTTGACAGGGGGCAAGAGACCCAGTACTTC.

The chain is built from TRBV9 and TRBJ2-3, with 9 bases fitting TRBD2. CDR3 length: 15 amino acids. The trim removed 0 bases at V and 4 bases at J, leaving 3 bases unmatched. CDR1 is SGDLS, CDR2 YYNGEE, per germline. CDR3 region: CASSVGAGGADTQYF. The CDR3 region has the DNA TGTGCCAGCAGCGTAGGAGCGGGAGGTGCAGATACGCAGTATTTT.

The gene calls are TRBV30 and TRBJ2-3; a possible D gene is TRBD2 (6 bases). The CDR3 spans 16 residues. From germline, CDR1 is GTSNPN and CDR2 SVGIG (reference sequence). V lost 4 bases and J 5 bases, leaving 22 bases between the germline ends. The CDR3 coding sequence is TGTGCCTGGATGTCCCGGCCTAGCGATTTTAAAGATACGCAGTATTTT. Translation gives CAWMSRPSDFKDTQYF.

The J gene is TRBJ2-1, the V gene TRBV11-3, with D possibly matching TRBD1 (6 bases). Germline lookup yields CDR1 SGHNT and CDR2 YENEEA. The CDR3 is 15 amino acids. The V and J ends lost 0 bases and 8 bases respectively, with 14 bases between them. The CDR3 bases are TGTGCCAGCAGCTTAGACGGGACATTCGGATATGAGCAGTTCTTC. The encoded protein is CASSLDGTFGYEQFF.

The chain links TRBV25-1 to TRBJ2-1; 9 bases match TRBD1. The J segment lost 2 bases and the V segment lost 3 bases, leaving 5 bases of the junction unmatched. The CDR3 runs to 16 residues. Germline lookup yields CDR1 MGHDK and CDR2 SYGVNS. The CDR3 region has the DNA TGTGCCAGCAGTGATTTACAGGGGGCGGCCTACAATGAGCAGTTCTTC. As protein: CASSDLQGAAYNEQFF.

V is TRBV25-1 and J is TRBJ2-7; TRBD2 is a possible D gene (6 bases). Trimming took 8 bases from V and 1 from J, leaving 12 bases between them. The CDR3 has 13 residues. Germline V gene data show CDR1 as MGHDK and CDR2 as SYGVNS. The CDR3 DNA sequence: TGTGCCAGCTCGGAGGGTAATTCCTACGAGCAGTACTTC. Amino acid sequence: CASSEGNSYEQYF.

Here the CDR3 reads CASSYAVIGAIQYF. CDR3 sequence (DNA): TGTGCCAGCAGTTATGCCGTAATAGGGGCCATTCAGTACTTC. The chain recombines TRBV6-5 with TRBJ2-4, with D maybe TRBD1 (5 bases). This CDR3 region has 14 residues. Trimming removed 3 bases from V and 9 bases from J, with 15 bases in between. Germline CDR1 reads MNHEY; CDR2 reads SVGAGI.

This chain links TRBV7-9 with TRBJ1-5; D is perhaps TRBD1 (6 bases). Germline CDR1 and CDR2: SEHNR and FQNEAQ (reference sequence). V shed 4 bases and J shed 9 bases, with 10 bases lying between them. The CDR3 extends over 12 amino acids. CDR3: CASSSQGMPQHF. CDR3 bases: TGTGCCAGCAGCTCTCAGGGGATGCCCCAGCATTTT.

This clone appeared once. The rearrangement joins TRBV2 to TRBJ2-7, with 10 bases matching TRBD1. V shed 8 bases, J shed 3 bases, and the junction held 16 bases outside the gene matches. Germline V CDR1 and CDR2: SNHLY, FYNNEI. The CDR3 extends over 17 amino acids. The CDR3 reads CASWDRGKGRDVYEQYF. CDR3 DNA sequence: TGTGCCAGCTGGGACAGGGGTAAAGGGCGGGATGTCTACGAGCAGTACTTC. Full variable domain (missing parts from reference TRBV2 and TRBJ2-7): EPEVTQTPSHQVTQMGQEVILRCVPISNHLYFYWYRQILGQKVEFLVSFYNNEISEKSEIFDDQFSVERPDGSNFTLKIRSTKLEDSAMYFCASWDRGKGRDVYEQYFGPGTRLTVT.

The chain is built from TRBV27 and TRBJ1-6; the D is unclear. This CDR3 contains 15 residues. Germline V CDR1 and CDR2: MNHEY, SMNVEV (reference sequence). V lost 5 bases and J lost 0, with 8 bases in between. This chain's CDR3 is CASSAHSSYNSPLHF. Written as DNA, the CDR3 is TGTGCCAGCAGTGCCCACAGCTCCTATAATTCACCCCTCCACTTT.

V is TRBV2 and J is TRBJ2-5; TRBD1 agrees at 7 bases. Per the germline V gene, CDR1 is SNHLY and CDR2 is FYNNEI. The CDR3 sequence is 12 residues long. Losses at the gene ends were 11 bases for V and 2 bases for J; bases not matched to a gene: 5. DNA for the CDR3: TGTGCCTGTGACAGGGATCAAGAGACCCAGTACTTC. It is translated as CACDRDQETQYF. Using reference TRBV2 and TRBJ2-5 for the parts outside the CDR3, the full variable domain is EPEVTQTPSHQVTQMGQEVILRCVPISNHLYFYWYRQILGQKVEFLVSFYNNEISEKSEIFDDQFSVERPDGSNFTLKIRSTKLEDSAMYFCACDRDQETQYFGPGTRLLVL.

CDR3 residues: CASSEVYGVTNTGELFF. Written as DNA, the CDR3 is TGTGCCAGCAGTGAAGTTTACGGGGTGACGAACACCGGGGAGCTGTTTTTT. V is TRBV6-1 and J is TRBJ2-2; maybe TRBD2 (5 bases). The CDR3 runs to 17 residues. Germline assignment: CDR1 MNHNS and CDR2 SASEGT. Trimming stripped 1 base from V and 0 bases from J, with 12 bases between.

V gene TRBV4-2 combines with J gene TRBJ2-2; D may be TRBD2 (6 bases). The CDR3 has 20 residues. Trimming stripped 0 bases from V and 2 bases from J, with 22 bases between. Germline V gives CDR1 LGHNA, CDR2 YNFKEQ. This CDR3 is CASSQDLGDWGTTNTGELFF. Written as DNA, the CDR3 is TGTGCCAGCAGCCAAGATCTTGGGGACTGGGGGACCACTAACACCGGGGAGCTGTTTTTT.

V usage is TRBV4-2 and J usage is TRBJ2-1; TRBD2 aligns across 10 bases. Germline CDR1 reads LGHNA; CDR2 reads YNFKEQ. The CDR3 consists of 19 residues. The V segment lost 0 bases and the J segment 0 bases; nucleotides outside the gene matches: 8. CDR3 loop: CASSQDESSSGSSYNEQFF. In DNA form, the CDR3 reads TGTGCCAGCAGCCAAGACGAGTCCTCTAGCGGGAGCTCCTACAATGAGCAGTTCTTC.

This chain uses TRBV2 with TRBJ1-1; D gene ambiguous. Trimming took 1 base from V and 0 from J, leaving 9 bases between them. The CDR3 contains 15 residues. Per germline, CDR1 SNHLY and CDR2 FYNNEI. In DNA form, the CDR3 reads TGTGCCAGCAGTGAAGAGGCAGACATGAACACTGAAGCTTTCTTT. It specifies CASSEEADMNTEAFF.

V is TRBV14 and J is TRBJ1-3; 7 bases match TRBD1. The length of the CDR3 is 12 residues. The junction had 0 bases not matched to a gene; V was cut back by 6 bases and J by 4 bases. Germline-derived CDR1 and CDR2 are SGHDN and FVKESK. In nucleotides, the CDR3 is TGTGCCAGCAGGGGACAGGGAAACACCATATATTTT. Its protein is CASRGQGNTIYF.

This chain connects TRBV6-5 to TRBJ2-7; 10 nucleotides align to TRBD1. The germline CDR1 and CDR2 sequences are MNHEY and SVGAGI. With 5 bases clipped from V and 3 bases from J, the junction kept 4 bases outside the gene matches. The CDR3 has 14 residues. The CDR3 DNA is TGTGCCAGCAGTCGGGACAGGGGACACTACGAGCAGTACTTC. Translated, it gives CASSRDRGHYEQYF.

This clone was picked up one time. This rearrangement joins TRBV2 to TRBJ2-1; 11 bases align to TRBD2. V was clipped by 8 bases and J by 5 bases; unmatched bases: 11. Germline loops: CDR1 SNHLY, CDR2 FYNNEI. CDR3 size: 16 residues. The CDR3 loop is CASGSRLAGPNNEQFF. The CDR3 bases are TGTGCCAGCGGATCCAGACTAGCGGGGCCTAACAATGAGCAGTTCTTC.

This chain connects TRBV19 to TRBJ1-2; 10 bases line up with TRBD1. Per the germline V gene, CDR1 is LNHDA and CDR2 is SQIVND (reference sequence). The CDR3 has 16 residues. Unmatched junction bases numbered 13, after V lost 9 bases and J lost 3 bases. As DNA, the CDR3 is TGTGCCAGCCGGACGGGACAGGGGAGAAGTGACTATGGCTACACCTTC. Its translation is CASRTGQGRSDYGYTF.

The gene calls are TRBV2 and TRBJ1-5; no reliable D call. Trimming cost V 5 bases and J 0 bases, with 8 bases left between them. Per germline, CDR1 SNHLY and CDR2 FYNNEI. This CDR3 is built from 14 residues. The CDR3: CASSSGDSNQPQHF. The CDR3 DNA is TGTGCCAGCAGTTCGGGTGATAGCAATCAGCCCCAGCATTTT.

This clone was seen once. This CDR3 is CASSDEGTGNTIQYF. CDR3 sequence (DNA): TGTGCCAGCAGTGATGAAGGGACAGGAAATACGATTCAGTACTTC. The rearrangement links TRBV2 to TRBJ2-4, with TRBD1 identical over 8 bases. V dropped 3 bases and J dropped 10; count of bases not matched to a gene: 11. The CDR3 totals 15 residues. The germline V gene has CDR1 SNHLY and CDR2 FYNNEI.